The present T cell receptor (beta chain) was sequenced within a study of OX40 agonist ivuxolimab in advanced cancers. The repertoire was sequenced with immunoSEQ multiplex PCR; TCRdb's copy has only in-frame clones and lacks some. The sample carries roughly 60,000 clones, about 90% recorded once. The CDR3 runs to 14 residues. V gave up 4 bases and J gave up 5 bases; unmatched junction bases: 7. The germline gives CDR1 SGHDN, CDR2 FVKESK. The sample in question was CD4+ or CD8+ T cells sorted from blood, obtained in a trial of the OX40 agonist ivuxolimab. This receptor was taken from an adult with an advanced solid tumor such as melanoma, head and neck, liver or kidney cancer. J is TRBJ1-1 and V is TRBV14, with 7 positions matching TRBD1. As DNA, the CDR3 is TGTGCCAGCAGCCGGAACAGGGGAAGGACTGAAGCTTTCTTT. Translation gives CASSRNRGRTEAFF.